What follows is one TCR beta chain and its context. The clone's antigen remains unknown. Nothing much larger sits one base from this clone, and base qualities are not available. High-throughput TCR beta sequencing profiled peripheral blood CD8+ and CD4+ T cells from healthy donors, Susac syndrome patients and multiple sclerosis patients. Healthy donors were age- and sex-matched controls. CD8+ TEMRA cells were enriched by FACS, while bulk CD8+ and CD4+ T cells were purified by magnetic negative isolation. Blood was collected in EDTA tubes and processed within 24 hours, with PBMCs isolated through density gradient centrifugation. PBMCs intended for TCR sequencing were cryopreserved in liquid nitrogen and thawed later in a water bath at 37 degrees C. Purity of sorted or isolated CD4+, CD8+ and CD8+ TEMRA cells was at least 90%. The data are from a study of CD8 T cells in Susac syndrome (dated by TCRdb to 2018 to 2020). Study-wide context: Repertoire sequencing was used to test whether CD8+ T cell activation and differentiation in Susac syndrome was antigen driven. What the research found in general, with its limitations: The number of individuals in the TCR sequencing and HLA analysis was recognized as being relatively small.

RNA was extracted using the RNeasy kit, and about 0.5 to 1 ug of the RNA was reverse transcribed with random hexamers. The immunoSEQ multiplex PCR assay, which covers 54 Vbeta and 13 Jbeta segments, was used to amplify TCR beta CDR3 regions. PCR amplification bias was corrected by using a synthetic template baseline for primer optimization and computational correction. The source study handled its data this way. Reads were annotated to V, D and J genes per IMGT and analyzed with immunoSEQ Analyzer, keeping only productive sequences. Clonality was computed as one minus Shannon entropy normalized by log2 of the number of productive unique sequences. For each patient and control, public and private clones were evaluated within the 100 most prevalent clones. Susac-specific clones were defined as absent from healthy and MS cohorts, some 1,000 published viral clones and other ImmuneACCESS disease sequences. TCRdb handled the public reads itself, with Q25 trimming in fastp and clone calling in MiXCR, and kept productive beta chains. Identical CDR3 proteins give one entry, which carries the most common genes and DNA. The V and J calls and clone size come from TCRdb's table, not from the authors' own analysis. Counted in this sample were about 130,000 distinct CDR3 sequences; 90% to 95% of them appeared once. The top ten clones comprise more than 0.1% of the sample.

V is pared back by 1 base and J by 6 bases, with 15 bases lying between the germline termini. Based on the germline V gene, the CDR1 and CDR2 sequences are SNHLY and FYNNEI. Reading from cysteine to phenylalanine, the CDR3 counts 15 amino acids. Only the CDR3 DNA stays, 45 bases, in frame from base 1. The sample comprised CD4+ T cells from PBMCs. The receptor was derived from a human donor in good health. The chain links TRBV2 with TRBJ1-1, with the identity of the D gene unclear. The CDR3 protein: CASSEGRTYSAEAFF. The DNA reads TGTGCCAGCAGTGAAGGAAGGACTTACAGCGCTGAAGCTTTCTTT.